This T cell receptor (beta chain) was identified during a study of cytomegalovirus exposure and HLA in healthy donors. V lost 7 bases to trimming and J lost 4 bases, with 11 bases between them. This CDR3 spans 14 amino acids. Germline CDR1 and CDR2: MNHEY and SMNVEV (reference sequence). The primer mix had 60 Vbeta and 13 Jbeta primers. Measured with immunoSEQ multiplex PCR; TCRdb has only the in-frame clones, and not every one. The top ten clones hold approximately 3.9% of a sample with around 93,000 clones, 82% of them seen once. Specimen: PBMCs. This sequence originates from a man aged 45-60 years in good health and CMV-seronegative. The V gene is TRBV27, the J gene TRBJ2-6; D is perhaps TRBD1 (5 bases). CDR3 region: CASIQGSGANVLTF. The CDR3 DNA sequence: TGTGCCAGCATCCAGGGATCCGGGGCCAACGTCCTGACTTTC. The whole variable domain, remainder taken from reference TRBV27 and TRBJ2-6, is EAQVTQNPRYLITVTGKKLTVTCSQNMNHEYMSWYRQDPGLGLRQIYYSMNVEVTDKGDVPEGYKVSRKEKRNFPLILESPSPNQTSLYFCASIQGSGANVLTFGAGSRLTVL.